Listed below are T cell receptor beta chains from one sample, sequenced in a study of T cells in Graves' hyperthyroidism and ophthalmopathy. TCRdb re-called the multiplex PCR reads through MiXCR, storing one row per CDR3 protein. The sample yields a few hundred thousand distinct CDR3 sequences, approximately 17% seen once. Sequencing was carried out using blood. All receptors come from a man aged 18 to 29 with Graves' ophthalmopathy. The CDR3 runs from the conserved cysteine through the conserved F or W. The order of the fields is clone size, V gene, D gene, J gene, CDR3 protein, CDR3 DNA. The D gene is left open where the match is weak. Only some rows state a clone size, as once, few, many or a class for expanded clones.

size: NA
V: TRBV5-1
D: TRBD1
J: TRBJ2-7
CDR3: CASSPGQGMVGYEQYF
DNA: TGCGCCAGCAGCCCGGGACAGGGGATGGTGGGCTACGAGCAGTACTTC

size: few
V: TRBV5-6
D: NA
J: TRBJ1-5
CDR3: CASSLSEPGASNQPQHF
DNA: TGTGCCAGCAGCCTCTCCGAACCAGGGGCTAGCAATCAGCCCCAGCATTTT

size: few
V: TRBV9
D: TRBD1
J: TRBJ1-2
CDR3: CASSVETGNYGYTF
DNA: TGTGCCAGCAGCGTAGAGACAGGGAATTATGGCTACACCTTC

size: NA
V: TRBV12-5
D: NA
J: TRBJ1-5
CDR3: CASTPWQPQHF
DNA: TGTGCTAGTACCCCGTGGCAGCCCCAGCATTTT

size: NA
V: TRBV6-9
D: TRBD1
J: TRBJ1-5
CDR3: CASSYQGGYSNQPQHF
DNA: TGTGCCAGCAGTTATCAGGGGGGATATAGCAATCAGCCCCAGCATTTT

size: NA
V: TRBV6-5
D: NA
J: TRBJ2-1
CDR3: CASSYRFLGDEQFF
DNA: TGTGCCAGCAGTTACCGTTTTCTGGGCGATGAGCAGTTCTTC

size: many
V: TRBV6-2/TRBV6-3
D: NA
J: TRBJ2-5
CDR3: CASSPPGEQETQYF
DNA: TGTGCCAGCAGTCCCCCCGGGGAACAAGAGACCCAGTACTTC

size: NA
V: TRBV6-2/TRBV6-3
D: TRBD1
J: TRBJ2-3
CDR3: CASSYPGGMLYF
DNA: TGTGCCAGCAGTTACCCAGGGGGCATGTTGTATTTT

size: NA
V: TRBV19
D: NA
J: TRBJ1-5
CDR3: CASSIDGPNQPQHF
DNA: TGTGCCAGTAGTATAGACGGACCTAATCAGCCCCAGCATTTT

size: few
V: TRBV6-1
D: TRBD1
J: TRBJ1-2
CDR3: CASRDRGANYGYTF
DNA: TGTGCCAGCAGAGACAGGGGCGCTAACTATGGCTACACCTTC

size: few
V: TRBV6-1
D: TRBD2
J: TRBJ2-1
CDR3: CASSSRGDNEQFF
DNA: TGTGCCAGCAGTTCGCGGGGGGACAATGAGCAGTTCTTC

size: once
V: TRBV2
D: TRBD1
J: TRBJ1-3
CDR3: CASSDGTGPTAGNTIYF
DNA: TGTGCCAGCAGTGACGGGACAGGGCCCACGGCTGGAAACACCATATATTTT

size: NA
V: TRBV9
D: NA
J: TRBJ1-4
CDR3: CASSPRGSVKNEKLFF
DNA: TGTGCCAGCAGCCCCAGGGGTTCAGTGAAGAATGAAAAACTGTTTTTT

size: many
V: TRBV20-1
D: NA
J: TRBJ1-1
CDR3: CSAREPGWGSDTEAFF
DNA: TGCAGTGCTAGAGAGCCAGGTTGGGGTTCCGATACTGAAGCTTTCTTT

size: many
V: TRBV20-1
D: NA
J: TRBJ2-7
CDR3: CSARGTNSYEQYF
DNA: TGCAGTGCTAGAGGCACTAACTCCTACGAGCAGTACTTC

size: few
V: TRBV5-8
D: NA
J: TRBJ2-7
CDR3: CASSFGDRGYEQYF
DNA: TGTGCCAGCAGCTTCGGGGATAGGGGATACGAGCAGTACTTC

size: many
V: TRBV6-1
D: NA
J: TRBJ2-7
CDR3: CASSHPPSSYEQYF
DNA: TGTGCCAGCAGTCACCCGCCGAGCTCCTACGAGCAGTACTTC

size: many
V: TRBV20-1
D: NA
J: TRBJ1-2
CDR3: CSASGRTAGRSGYTF
DNA: TGCAGTGCTAGCGGCCGTACAGCAGGTCGCAGCGGCTACACCTTC

size: few
V: TRBV20-1
D: NA
J: TRBJ1-1
CDR3: CSGSRTYTEAFF
DNA: TGCAGCGGCAGTAGGACCTACACTGAAGCTTTCTTT

size: NA
V: TRBV4-2
D: NA
J: TRBJ1-5
CDR3: CASSQEVGWQGDDQPQHF
DNA: TGTGCCAGCAGCCAAGAAGTGGGCTGGCAGGGAGACGATCAGCCCCAGCATTTT

size: NA
V: TRBV7-8
D: TRBD1
J: TRBJ1-2
CDR3: CASSPGTGDGGYTF
DNA: TGTGCCAGCAGCCCCGGGACAGGGGACGGTGGCTACACCTTC

size: many
V: TRBV12-3/TRBV12-4
D: NA
J: TRBJ2-7
CDR3: CASSPNVGQSYEQYF
DNA: TGTGCCAGCAGTCCCAACGTAGGGCAGTCCTACGAGCAGTACTTC

size: many
V: TRBV6-1
D: NA
J: TRBJ1-1
CDR3: CASTTGWFLENTEAFF
DNA: TGTGCCAGTACAACAGGGTGGTTCTTGGAGAACACTGAAGCTTTCTTT

size: few
V: TRBV19
D: TRBD1
J: TRBJ1-6
CDR3: CASRPRGRQDNSPLHF
DNA: TGTGCCAGCCGGCCCAGGGGGCGCCAAGATAATTCACCCCTCCACTTT

size: few
V: TRBV12-3/TRBV12-4
D: NA
J: TRBJ1-5
CDR3: CASRGGGQPQHF
DNA: TGTGCCAGCAGGGGGGGGGGTCAGCCCCAGCATTTT

size: NA
V: TRBV6-1
D: NA
J: TRBJ1-5
CDR3: CASKPPRDSNQPQHF
DNA: TGTGCCAGCAAACCCCCCCGGGACAGCAATCAGCCCCAGCATTTT

size: few
V: TRBV5-8
D: NA
J: TRBJ2-7
CDR3: CASSLGVLEPPEQYF
DNA: TGTGCCAGCAGCCTTGGGGTCCTTGAACCACCAGAGCAGTACTTC

size: many
V: TRBV11-1
D: NA
J: TRBJ2-7
CDR3: CASSPNSGHPSYEQYF
DNA: TGTGCCAGCAGCCCAAACTCGGGACATCCCTCCTACGAGCAGTACTTC

size: many
V: TRBV5-1
D: TRBD1
J: TRBJ2-1
CDR3: CASSSGTGSYNEQFF
DNA: TGCGCCAGCAGTTCCGGGACAGGCTCCTACAATGAGCAGTTCTTC

size: NA
V: TRBV6-1
D: NA
J: TRBJ2-2
CDR3: CASSPEASVLAGELFF
DNA: TGTGCCAGCAGCCCCGAGGCATCTGTACTGGCCGGGGAGCTGTTTTTT

size: many
V: TRBV11-1
D: NA
J: TRBJ1-2
CDR3: CASSPSTGYGYTF
DNA: TGTGCCAGCAGCCCTTCGACGGGGTATGGCTACACCTTC

size: many
V: TRBV11-2
D: TRBD1
J: TRBJ1-1
CDR3: CASSLQAGQMNTEAFF
DNA: TGTGCCAGCAGCCTACAAGCGGGACAGATGAACACTGAAGCTTTCTTT

size: many
V: TRBV2
D: NA
J: TRBJ1-3
CDR3: CASSAGGGSGNTIYF
DNA: TGTGCCAGCAGTGCCGGGGGAGGTTCAGGAAACACCATATATTTT

size: many
V: TRBV7-2
D: NA
J: TRBJ1-5
CDR3: CASSRPGGMWPQHF
DNA: TGTGCCAGCAGCCGGCCAGGTGGAATGTGGCCCCAGCATTTT

size: few
V: TRBV29-1
D: TRBD1
J: TRBJ1-2
CDR3: CSGETGQGEFGYTF
DNA: TGCAGCGGTGAGACGGGACAGGGGGAATTTGGCTACACCTTC

size: NA
V: TRBV7-3
D: TRBD2
J: TRBJ2-7
CDR3: CASSPRTSGGAVEQYF
DNA: TGTGCCAGCAGCCCCCGGACTAGCGGGGGGGCCGTCGAGCAGTACTTC

size: NA
V: TRBV5-1
D: NA
J: TRBJ2-1
CDR3: CASSPRLANEQFF
DNA: TGCGCCAGCAGCCCCCGACTGGCCAATGAGCAGTTCTTC

size: few
V: TRBV20-1
D: NA
J: TRBJ2-5
CDR3: CSATILRDSLRETQYF
DNA: TGCAGTGCTACTATCCTCCGGGACTCCCTTAGGGAGACCCAGTACTTC

size: many
V: TRBV12-5
D: TRBD2
J: TRBJ2-1
CDR3: CASGLVRPLSGTSGEGEQFF
DNA: TGTGCTAGTGGTTTGGTACGCCCCCTCTCCGGGACTAGCGGGGAAGGTGAGCAGTTCTTC

size: NA
V: TRBV29-1
D: TRBD2
J: TRBJ2-7
CDR3: CSGSGGGSSYEQYF
DNA: TGCAGCGGTAGCGGGGGGGGAAGCTCCTACGAGCAGTACTTC

size: NA
V: TRBV6-6
D: NA
J: TRBJ1-2
CDR3: CASSYSLGVGGNTF
DNA: TGTGCCAGCAGTTACTCCCTAGGGGTAGGAGGCAACACCTTC

size: NA
V: TRBV3-1
D: TRBD1
J: TRBJ2-7
CDR3: CASSQFPGQEHYERYF
DNA: TGTGCCAGCAGCCAATTCCCGGGACAGGAGCACTACGAGCGGTACTTC

size: many
V: TRBV2
D: NA
J: TRBJ1-2
CDR3: CASSEAAGFYGYTF
DNA: TGTGCCAGCAGTGAAGCGGCGGGATTTTATGGCTACACCTTC

size: few
V: TRBV6-1
D: NA
J: TRBJ1-4
CDR3: CASRTRSTNEKLFF
DNA: TGTGCCAGCAGAACACGATCAACTAATGAAAAACTGTTTTTT

size: NA
V: TRBV14
D: NA
J: TRBJ1-3
CDR3: CASSHQGAPLVSGNTIYF
DNA: TGTGCCAGCAGCCACCAAGGGGCCCCCTTAGTATCTGGAAACACCATATATTTT

size: NA
V: TRBV5-1
D: TRBD2
J: TRBJ2-5
CDR3: CASSLGSGGKETQYF
DNA: TGCGCCAGCAGCTTGGGTAGCGGGGGTAAAGAGACCCAGTACTTC

size: many
V: TRBV10-3
D: NA
J: TRBJ1-2
CDR3: CAISAGVGGQSGYTF
DNA: TGTGCCATCAGTGCCGGCGTTGGGGGGCAGTCTGGCTACACCTTC

size: NA
V: TRBV10-2
D: TRBD1
J: TRBJ1-3
CDR3: CASRGQELGNTIYF
DNA: TGCGCCAGCAGGGGACAGGAGCTTGGAAACACCATATATTTT

size: many
V: TRBV18
D: TRBD1
J: TRBJ1-2
CDR3: CASSPGQGLGYGYTF
DNA: TGTGCCAGCTCACCAGGACAGGGCCTGGGATATGGCTACACCTTC

size: NA
V: TRBV28
D: NA
J: TRBJ1-1
CDR3: CASSSIRQAWSEAFF
DNA: TGTGCCAGCAGCTCCATACGACAGGCATGGTCTGAAGCTTTCTTT

size: few
V: TRBV27
D: NA
J: TRBJ2-5
CDR3: CASSLSLRETQYF
DNA: TGTGCCAGCAGTTTGTCTCTCCGAGAGACCCAGTACTTC

size: NA
V: TRBV27
D: NA
J: TRBJ2-1
CDR3: CASSLRPRGVRGSYNEQFF
DNA: TGTGCCAGCAGTTTACGCCCCAGGGGGGTAAGAGGCTCCTACAATGAGCAGTTCTTC